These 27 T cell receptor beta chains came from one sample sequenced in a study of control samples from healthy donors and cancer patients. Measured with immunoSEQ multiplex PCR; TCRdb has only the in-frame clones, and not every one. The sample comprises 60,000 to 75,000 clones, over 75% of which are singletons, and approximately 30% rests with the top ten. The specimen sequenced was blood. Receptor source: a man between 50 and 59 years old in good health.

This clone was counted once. The CDR3 protein is CASSSRGVGGLRTQYF. CDR3 bases: TGTGCCAGCAGCTCCAGGGGAGTGGGGGGGCTTAGGACGCAGTATTTT. This chain connects TRBV11-1 to TRBJ2-3; a weak D match, TRBD2 (7 bases). V lost 4 bases and J 9 bases, leaving 23 bases between the germline ends. The germline gives CDR1 SGHAT, CDR2 FQDESV (reference sequence). The length of the CDR3 is 16 residues.

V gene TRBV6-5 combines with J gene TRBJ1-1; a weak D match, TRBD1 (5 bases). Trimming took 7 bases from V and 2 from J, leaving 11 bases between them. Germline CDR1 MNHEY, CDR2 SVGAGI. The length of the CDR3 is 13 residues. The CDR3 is CASNRGGNTEAFF. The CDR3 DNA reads TGTGCCAGCAATCGGGGGGGTAACACTGAAGCTTTCTTT.

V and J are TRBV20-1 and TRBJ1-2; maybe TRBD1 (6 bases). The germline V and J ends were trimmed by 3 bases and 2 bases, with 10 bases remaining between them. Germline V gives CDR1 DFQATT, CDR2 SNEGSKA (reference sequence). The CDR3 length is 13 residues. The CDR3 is CSASIGGNYGYTF. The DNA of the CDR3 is TGCAGTGCTAGTATAGGGGGGAACTATGGCTACACCTTC.

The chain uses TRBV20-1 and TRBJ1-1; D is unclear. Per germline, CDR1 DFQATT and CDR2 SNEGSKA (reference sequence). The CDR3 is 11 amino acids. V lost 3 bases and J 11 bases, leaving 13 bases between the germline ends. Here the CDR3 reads CSASSGYEAFF. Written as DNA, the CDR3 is TGCAGTGCTAGTTCGGGGTACGAGGCTTTCTTT.

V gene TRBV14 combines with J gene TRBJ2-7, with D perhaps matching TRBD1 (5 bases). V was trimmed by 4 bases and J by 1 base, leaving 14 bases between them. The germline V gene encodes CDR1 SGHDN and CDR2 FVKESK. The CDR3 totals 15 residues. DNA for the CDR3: TGTGCCAGCAGCCTTGGGTTCCAGGGTTCCTACGAGCAGTACTTC. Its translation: CASSLGFQGSYEQYF.

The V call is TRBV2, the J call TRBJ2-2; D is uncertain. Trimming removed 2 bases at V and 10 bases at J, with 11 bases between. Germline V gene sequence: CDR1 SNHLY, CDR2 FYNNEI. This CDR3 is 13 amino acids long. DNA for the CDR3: TGTGCCAGCAGTGAAACAGCTTTTGTGGAGCTGTTTTTT. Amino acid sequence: CASSETAFVELFF. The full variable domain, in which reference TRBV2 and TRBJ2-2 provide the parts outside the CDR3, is EPEVTQTPSHQVTQMGQEVILRCVPISNHLYFYWYRQILGQKVEFLVSFYNNEISEKSEIFDDQFSVERPDGSNFTLKIRSTKLEDSAMYFCASSETAFVELFFGEGSRLTVL.

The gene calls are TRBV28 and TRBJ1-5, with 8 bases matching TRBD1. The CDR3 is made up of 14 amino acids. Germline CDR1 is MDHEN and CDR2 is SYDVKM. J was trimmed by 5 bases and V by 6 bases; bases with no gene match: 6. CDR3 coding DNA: TGTGCCAGCAGCTCCGGGACAGGATATCAGCCCCAGCATTTT. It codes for CASSSGTGYQPQHF.

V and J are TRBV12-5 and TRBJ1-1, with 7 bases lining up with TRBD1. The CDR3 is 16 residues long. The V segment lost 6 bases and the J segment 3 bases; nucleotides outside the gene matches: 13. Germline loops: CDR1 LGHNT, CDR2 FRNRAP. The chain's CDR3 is CASGKNPGGGYTEAFF. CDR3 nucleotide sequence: TGTGCTAGTGGAAAAAATCCAGGGGGGGGTTACACTGAAGCTTTCTTT.

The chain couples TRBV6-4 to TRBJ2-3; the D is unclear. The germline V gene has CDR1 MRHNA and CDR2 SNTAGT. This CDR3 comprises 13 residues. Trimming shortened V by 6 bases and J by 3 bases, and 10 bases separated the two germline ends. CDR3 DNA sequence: TGTGCCAGCAGCTTAGACCGAACAGATACGCAGTATTTT. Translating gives CASSLDRTDTQYF.

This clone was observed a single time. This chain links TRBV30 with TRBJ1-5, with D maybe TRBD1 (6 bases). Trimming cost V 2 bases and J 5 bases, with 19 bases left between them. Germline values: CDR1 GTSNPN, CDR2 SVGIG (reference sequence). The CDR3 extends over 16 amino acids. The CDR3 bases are TGTGCCTGGAGTATGTGGGGGCGGGGGAGCGATCAGCCCCAGCATTTT. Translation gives CAWSMWGRGSDQPQHF.

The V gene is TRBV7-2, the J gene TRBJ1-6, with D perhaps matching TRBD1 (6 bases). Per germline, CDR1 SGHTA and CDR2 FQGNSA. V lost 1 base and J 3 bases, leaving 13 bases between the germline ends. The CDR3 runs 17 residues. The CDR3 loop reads CASSLVGRGGYNSPLHF. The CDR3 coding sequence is TGTGCCAGCAGCTTAGTCGGCAGGGGAGGCTATAATTCACCCCTCCACTTT.

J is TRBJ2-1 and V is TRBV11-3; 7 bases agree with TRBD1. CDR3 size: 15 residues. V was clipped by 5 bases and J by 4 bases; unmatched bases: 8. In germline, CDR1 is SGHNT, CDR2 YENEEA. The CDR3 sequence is CASSAGTVNYNEQFF. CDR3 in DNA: TGTGCCAGCAGCGCCGGGACAGTCAATTACAATGAGCAGTTCTTC.

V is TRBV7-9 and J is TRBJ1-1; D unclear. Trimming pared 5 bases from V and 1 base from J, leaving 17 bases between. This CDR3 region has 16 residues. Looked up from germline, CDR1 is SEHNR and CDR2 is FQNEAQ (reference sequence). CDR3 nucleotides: TGTGCCAGCAGCCGAATCGGGTCGGCCAAGAACACTGAAGCTTTCTTT. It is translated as CASSRIGSAKNTEAFF.

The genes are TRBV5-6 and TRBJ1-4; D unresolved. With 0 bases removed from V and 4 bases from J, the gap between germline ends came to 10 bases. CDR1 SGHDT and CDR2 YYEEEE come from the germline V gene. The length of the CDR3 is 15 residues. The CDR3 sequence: CASSLGGVGNEKLFF. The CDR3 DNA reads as TGTGCCAGCAGCTTGGGTGGAGTAGGTAATGAAAAACTGTTTTTT.

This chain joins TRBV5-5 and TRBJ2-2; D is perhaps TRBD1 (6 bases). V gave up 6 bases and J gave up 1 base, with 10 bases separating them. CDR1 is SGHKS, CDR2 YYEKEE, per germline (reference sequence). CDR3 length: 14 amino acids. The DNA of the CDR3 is TGTGCCAGCACCAGGGGATGGAACACCGGGGAGCTGTTTTTT. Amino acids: CASTRGWNTGELFF.

DNA of the CDR3: TGTGCCAGCAGTCACAGGTCATCCACTGAAGCTTTCTTT. Residues: CASSHRSSTEAFF. The chain employs TRBV6-5 and TRBJ1-1; perhaps TRBD1 as D (5 bases). Germline lookup yields CDR1 MNHEY and CDR2 SVGAGI. Trimming shortened V by 5 bases and J by 4 bases, and 11 bases separated the two germline ends. The CDR3 extends over 13 amino acids.

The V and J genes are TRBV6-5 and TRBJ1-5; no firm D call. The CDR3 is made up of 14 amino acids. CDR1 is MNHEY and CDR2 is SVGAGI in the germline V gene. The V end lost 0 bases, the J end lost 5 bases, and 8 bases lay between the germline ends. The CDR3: CASSYSKVDQPQHF. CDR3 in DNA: TGTGCCAGCAGTTACTCGAAAGTGGATCAGCCCCAGCATTTT.

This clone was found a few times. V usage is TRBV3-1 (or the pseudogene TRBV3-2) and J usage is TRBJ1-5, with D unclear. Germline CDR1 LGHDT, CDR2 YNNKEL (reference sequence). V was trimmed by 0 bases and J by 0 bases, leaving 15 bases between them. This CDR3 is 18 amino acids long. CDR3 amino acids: CASSQDNSEDYSNQPQHF. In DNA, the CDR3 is TGTGCCAGCAGCCAAGATAATAGCGAGGATTATAGCAATCAGCCCCAGCATTTT.

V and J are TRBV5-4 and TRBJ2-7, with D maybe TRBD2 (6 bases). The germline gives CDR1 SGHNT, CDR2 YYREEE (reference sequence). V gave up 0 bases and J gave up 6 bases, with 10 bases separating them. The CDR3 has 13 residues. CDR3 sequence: CASSLDFGGEQYF. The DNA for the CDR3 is TGTGCCAGCAGCTTGGATTTCGGGGGCGAGCAGTACTTC.

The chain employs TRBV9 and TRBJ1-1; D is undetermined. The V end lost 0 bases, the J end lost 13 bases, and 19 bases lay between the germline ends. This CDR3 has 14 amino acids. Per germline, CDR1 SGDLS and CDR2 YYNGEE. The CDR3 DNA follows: TGTGCCAGCAGCGTAGATGACGGGCTAAGGGAGTTTTTCTTT. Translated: CASSVDDGLREFFF.

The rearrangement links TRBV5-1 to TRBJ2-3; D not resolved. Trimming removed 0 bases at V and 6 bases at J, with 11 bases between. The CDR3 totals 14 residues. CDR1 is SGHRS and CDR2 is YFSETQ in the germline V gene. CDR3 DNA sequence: TGCGCCAGCAGCTTGGGCTCCCTTGGGGATACGCAGTATTTT. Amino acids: CASSLGSLGDTQYF.

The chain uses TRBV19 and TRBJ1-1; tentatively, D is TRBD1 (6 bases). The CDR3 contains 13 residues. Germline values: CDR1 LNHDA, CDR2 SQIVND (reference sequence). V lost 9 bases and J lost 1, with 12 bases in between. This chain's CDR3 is CASLIRGNTEAFF. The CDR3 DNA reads TGTGCCAGCCTCATCAGGGGGAACACTGAAGCTTTCTTT.

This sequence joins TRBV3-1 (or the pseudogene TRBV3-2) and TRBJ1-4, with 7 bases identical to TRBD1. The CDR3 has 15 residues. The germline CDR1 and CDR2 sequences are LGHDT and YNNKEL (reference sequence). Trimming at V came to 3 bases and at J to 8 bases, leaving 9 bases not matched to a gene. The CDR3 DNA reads TGTGCCAGCAGCCATTTGGGACAGAAGGGGGAAAAACTGTTTTTT. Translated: CASSHLGQKGEKLFF.

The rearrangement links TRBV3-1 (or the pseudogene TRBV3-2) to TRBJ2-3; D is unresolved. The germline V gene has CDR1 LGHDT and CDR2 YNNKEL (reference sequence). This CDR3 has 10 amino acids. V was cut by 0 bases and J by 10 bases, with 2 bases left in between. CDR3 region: CASSQEAQYF. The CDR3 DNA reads TGTGCCAGCAGCCAAGAGGCGCAGTATTTT.

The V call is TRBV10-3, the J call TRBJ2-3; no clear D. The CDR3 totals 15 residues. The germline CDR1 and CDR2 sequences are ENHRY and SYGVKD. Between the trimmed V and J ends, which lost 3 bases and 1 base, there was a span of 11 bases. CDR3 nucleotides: TGTGCCATCAGTGAAGGCCATGCTGGCACAGATACGCAGTATTTT. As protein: CAISEGHAGTDTQYF.

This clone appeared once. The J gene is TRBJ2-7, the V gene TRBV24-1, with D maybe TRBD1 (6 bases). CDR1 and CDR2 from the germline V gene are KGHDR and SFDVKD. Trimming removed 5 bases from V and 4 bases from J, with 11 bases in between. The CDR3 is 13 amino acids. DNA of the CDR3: TGTGCCACCAGTGGCAGGGGCGGGTACGAGCAGTACTTC. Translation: CATSGRGGYEQYF.

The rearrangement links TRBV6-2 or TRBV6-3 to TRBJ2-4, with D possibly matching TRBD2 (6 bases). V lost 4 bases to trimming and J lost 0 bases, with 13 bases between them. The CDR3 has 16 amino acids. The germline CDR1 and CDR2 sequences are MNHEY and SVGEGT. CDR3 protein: CASSWGSGLAKNIQYF. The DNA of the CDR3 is TGTGCCAGCAGTTGGGGTAGCGGATTAGCCAAAAACATTCAGTACTTC.